The rows below give T cell receptor beta chains drawn from one sample of a study of PD-L1 blockade in urothelial cancer. Profiled with immunoSEQ multiplex PCR; TCRdb holds only in-frame clones, not every one. The table lists roughly 90,000 clones, more than 90% of them singletons. The specimen was PBMCs, collected around atezolizumab (anti-PD-L1) treatment. The source of these receptors is a man in his fifties or sixties with urothelial cancer. CDR3s include the opening cysteine and the closing phenylalanine or tryptophan. Each record gives: J gene, D gene, V gene, CDR3 DNA, CDR3 protein. The D gene is left open where the match is weak.

j_call: TRBJ1-2; d_call: TRBD1; v_call: TRBV6-5; cdr3_nt: TGTGCCAGCAGGAAAAACCAGGGGGGCTATGGCTACACCTTC; cdr3_aa: CASRKNQGGYGYTF
j_call: TRBJ1-6; d_call: .; v_call: TRBV7-2; cdr3_nt: TGTGCCAGCAGCCAACGGGTGACTTCGAGCTCCTATAATTCACCCCTCCACTTT; cdr3_aa: CASSQRVTSSSYNSPLHF
j_call: TRBJ2-5; d_call: .; v_call: TRBV5-8; cdr3_nt: TGTGCCAGCACCCTACCTAAGGCGGGGGCAAAGGAGACCCAGTACTTC; cdr3_aa: CASTLPKAGAKETQYF
j_call: TRBJ1-4; d_call: .; v_call: TRBV4-3; cdr3_nt: TGCGCCAGCAGCCAGATCGGGGAGGAACTGTTTTTT; cdr3_aa: CASSQIGEELFF
j_call: TRBJ2-2; d_call: .; v_call: TRBV18; cdr3_nt: TGTGCCAGCTCACCAATATTGAGGGAGGACGGGGAGCTGTTTTTT; cdr3_aa: CASSPILREDGELFF
j_call: TRBJ1-2; d_call: TRBD1; v_call: TRBV28; cdr3_nt: TGTGCCAGCAGGCTAATCCGGGACAGGGAACTAGCTAACTATGGCTACACCTTC; cdr3_aa: CASRLIRDRELANYGYTF
j_call: TRBJ2-1; d_call: TRBD2; v_call: TRBV6-5; cdr3_nt: TGTGCCAGCAGTCCTCGGGGGGAAACTAGTAATGAGCAGTTCTTC; cdr3_aa: CASSPRGETSNEQFF
j_call: TRBJ1-2; d_call: .; v_call: TRBV19; cdr3_nt: TGTGCCAGTAGTATAGTCGACATGAGCTATGGCTACACCTTC; cdr3_aa: CASSIVDMSYGYTF
j_call: TRBJ2-3; d_call: .; v_call: TRBV20-1; cdr3_nt: TGCAGGGTGAATCCCGGGGATACGCAGTATTTT; cdr3_aa: CRVNPGDTQYF
j_call: TRBJ1-2; d_call: .; v_call: TRBV7-9; cdr3_nt: TGTGCCAGCAGCCCGGACACGAACTATGGCTACACCTTC; cdr3_aa: CASSPDTNYGYTF
j_call: TRBJ2-2; d_call: TRBD2; v_call: TRBV5-1; cdr3_nt: TGCGCCAGCAGCAAAGATAGCGGGGGGGCGCGCACCGGGGAGCTGTTTTTT; cdr3_aa: CASSKDSGGARTGELFF
j_call: TRBJ2-5; d_call: TRBD2; v_call: TRBV5-4; cdr3_nt: TGTGCCAGCAGCTCCGGGACTAGCGGGAGGAGTGAGACCCAGTACTTC; cdr3_aa: CASSSGTSGRSETQYF